Listed below are T cell receptor beta chains from one sample, sequenced in a study of PD-L1 blockade in urothelial cancer. Assay: immunoSEQ multiplex PCR; the TCRdb copy retains only in-frame clones and omits some. This sample has 57,000 or so clones; more than 65% occur once, and the top ten carry approximately 4.7%. The specimen comprised PBMCs, sampled around atezolizumab (anti-PD-L1) treatment. These receptors came from a man between 65 and 79 years old with urothelial cancer. Each CDR3 is given with its conserved first and last residue. The D gene is left open where the match is weak. The size field is filled for only some rows; it gives once, few, many or a size class.

CASSPSGVQETQYF,TGTGCCAGCTCACCGTCGGGGGTACAAGAGACCCAGTACTTC,14,.,.,TRBJ2-5,TRBV18
CASSSYLGSGRAGYEQYF,TGCGCCAGCAGCTCATACCTCGGTAGCGGGAGGGCCGGGTACGAGCAGTACTTC,18,TRBD2,.,TRBJ2-7,TRBV5-1
CASSQSGGPNNEQFF,TGTGCCAGCTCCCAAAGCGGAGGGCCTAACAATGAGCAGTTCTTC,15,.,.,TRBJ2-1,TRBV18
CASSYEFLETQYF,TGTGCCAGCAGTTACGAGTTTTTAGAGACCCAGTACTTC,13,.,.,TRBJ2-5,TRBV6-6
CASSLVAGTGSGANVLTF,TGTGCCAGCAGCTTAGTTGCGGGAACGGGCTCTGGGGCCAACGTCCTGACTTTC,18,.,once,TRBJ2-6,TRBV7-8
CASSSLDSPLTQYF,TGTGCCAGCAGTTCCTTAGACAGTCCTCTTACGCAGTATTTT,14,.,.,TRBJ2-3,TRBV28
CASSEIRGTEAFF,TGTGCCAGCAGTGAAATTAGGGGTACTGAAGCTTTCTTT,13,.,.,TRBJ1-1,TRBV2
CSSAIRDSRGAIKETQYF,TGTTCCTCAGCGATCCGGGACAGCAGAGGGGCGATTAAAGAGACCCAGTACTTC,18,TRBD1,few,TRBJ2-5,TRBV19
CASSKGTSGSLKETQYF,TGTGCCAGCAGCAAAGGGACTAGCGGTTCCTTAAAAGAGACCCAGTACTTC,17,.,once,TRBJ2-5,TRBV21-1
CASSLGVWETQYF,TGTGCCAGCAGCTTAGGAGTTTGGGAGACCCAGTACTTC,13,.,.,TRBJ2-5,TRBV7-8
CASSVQSFTEAFF,TGTGCCAGCAGCGTACAGTCGTTCACTGAAGCTTTCTTT,13,.,.,TRBJ1-1,TRBV5-4
CATSRDPMFRERETQYF,TGTGCCACCAGCAGAGATCCTATGTTTCGAGAAAGAGAGACCCAGTACTTC,17,.,.,TRBJ2-5,TRBV15
CASSPLAGANTGELFF,TGTGCCAGCAGCCCATTAGCGGGGGCGAACACCGGGGAGCTGTTTTTT,16,TRBD2,.,TRBJ2-2,TRBV13
CASSQGLAGAGETQYF,TGCGCCAGCAGCCAAGGACTAGCGGGTGCTGGGGAGACCCAGTACTTC,16,TRBD2,.,TRBJ2-5,TRBV4-1
CASSFTSEISYEQYF,TGTGCCAGCAGCTTCACTAGCGAGATCTCCTACGAGCAGTACTTC,15,TRBD2,.,TRBJ2-7,TRBV7-2
CAVEGDSYEQYF,TGTGCCGTCGAGGGGGACTCCTACGAGCAGTACTTC,12,.,.,TRBJ2-7,TRBV28
CASSPRIAGGRYEQYF,TGTGCCAGCAGCCCGCGGATAGCGGGAGGCCGGTACGAGCAGTACTTC,16,TRBD2,.,TRBJ2-7,TRBV4-2
CASSLLAGVAKNIQYF,TGTGCCAGCAGCTTGTTAGCGGGAGTAGCCAAAAACATTCAGTACTTC,16,TRBD2,.,TRBJ2-4,TRBV7-2
CASSLGPGGQYF,TGTGCCAGCAGCTTAGGTCCGGGAGGGCAGTACTTC,12,TRBD2,.,TRBJ2-7,TRBV7-9
CASSRDISYGYTF,TGTGCCAGCAGCCGGGACATCAGCTATGGCTACACCTTC,13,.,.,TRBJ1-2,TRBV6-5
CATSRDRRRPSYEQYF,TGTGCCACCAGCAGAGATCGGCGGAGACCCTCCTACGAGCAGTACTTC,16,.,.,TRBJ2-7,TRBV15
CASSPFLAGGPPNEQFF,TGCGCCAGCAGCCCCTTTTTAGCGGGAGGGCCTCCCAATGAGCAGTTCTTC,17,TRBD2,.,TRBJ2-1,TRBV5-1
CASSPLAGAPYNEQFF,TGTGCCAGCAGCCCCCTAGCGGGAGCTCCCTACAATGAGCAGTTCTTC,16,TRBD2,.,TRBJ2-1,TRBV7-9
CAWHFGGANYGYTF,TGTGCCTGGCACTTCGGAGGCGCCAACTATGGCTACACCTTC,14,.,.,TRBJ1-2,TRBV30
CASSYSLAESPLEQYF,TGTGCCAGCAGTTACTCACTAGCGGAATCACCGCTGGAGCAGTACTTC,16,TRBD2,.,TRBJ2-7,TRBV6-5
CASSPWGTGSEGYTF,TGTGCCAGCAGTCCGTGGGGGACAGGATCGGAAGGCTACACCTTC,15,TRBD1,few,TRBJ1-2,TRBV7-8
CASSALTGSGNTIYF,TGTGCCAGCAGTGCGTTGACAGGGTCTGGAAACACCATATATTTT,15,TRBD1,.,TRBJ1-3,TRBV6-1
CAWRGGVSTDTQYF,TGTGCCTGGAGAGGGGGGGTTAGCACAGATACGCAGTATTTT,14,.,.,TRBJ2-3,TRBV30
CASHSGSMGLHEQYF,TGTGCCAGCCACTCAGGAAGCATGGGGCTCCACGAGCAGTACTTC,15,.,.,TRBJ2-7,TRBV27
CASSTDRGNTDTQYF,TGCGCCAGCAGCACAGACAGGGGGAACACAGATACGCAGTATTTT,15,TRBD1,.,TRBJ2-3,TRBV5-1